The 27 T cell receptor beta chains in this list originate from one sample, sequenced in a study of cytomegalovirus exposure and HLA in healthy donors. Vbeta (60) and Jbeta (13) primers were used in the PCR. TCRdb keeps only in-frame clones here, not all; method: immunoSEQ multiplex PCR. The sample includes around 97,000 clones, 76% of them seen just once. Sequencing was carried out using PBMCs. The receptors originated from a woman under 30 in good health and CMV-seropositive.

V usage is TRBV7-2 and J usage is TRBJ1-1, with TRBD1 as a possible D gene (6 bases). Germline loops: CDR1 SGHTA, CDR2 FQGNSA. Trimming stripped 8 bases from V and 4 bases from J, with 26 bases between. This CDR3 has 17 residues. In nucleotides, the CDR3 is TGTGCCAGCTGTCTGGACAGTTTGAGTCTCTCGAGCACTGAAGCTTTCTTT. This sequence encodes CASCLDSLSLSSTEAFF.

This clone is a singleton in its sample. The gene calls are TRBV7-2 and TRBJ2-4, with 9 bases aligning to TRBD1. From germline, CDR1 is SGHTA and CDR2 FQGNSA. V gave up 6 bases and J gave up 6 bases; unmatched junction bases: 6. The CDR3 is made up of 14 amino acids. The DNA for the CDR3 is TGTGCCAGCAGGCGACCGGGACAGGGAAACATTCAGTACTTC. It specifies CASRRPGQGNIQYF.

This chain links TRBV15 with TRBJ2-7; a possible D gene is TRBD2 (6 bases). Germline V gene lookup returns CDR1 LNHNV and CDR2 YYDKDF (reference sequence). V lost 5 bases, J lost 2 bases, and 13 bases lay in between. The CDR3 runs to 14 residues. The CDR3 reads CATSEAGLPYEQYF. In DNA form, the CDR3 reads TGTGCCACCAGCGAGGCGGGACTCCCCTACGAGCAGTACTTC.

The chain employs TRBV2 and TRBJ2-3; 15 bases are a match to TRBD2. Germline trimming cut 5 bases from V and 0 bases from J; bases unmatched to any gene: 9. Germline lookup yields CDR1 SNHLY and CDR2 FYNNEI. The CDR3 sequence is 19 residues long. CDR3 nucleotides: TGTGCCAGCAGTCGGGGACTAGCGGGGGGTGTGGGCAGCACAGATACGCAGTATTTT. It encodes CASSRGLAGGVGSTDTQYF.

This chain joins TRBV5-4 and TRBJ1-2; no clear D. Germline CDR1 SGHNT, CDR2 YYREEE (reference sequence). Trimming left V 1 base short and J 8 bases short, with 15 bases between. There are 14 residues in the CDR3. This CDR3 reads CASSLRGPNWGYTF. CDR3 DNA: TGTGCCAGCAGCTTGCGGGGTCCGAATTGGGGCTACACCTTC.

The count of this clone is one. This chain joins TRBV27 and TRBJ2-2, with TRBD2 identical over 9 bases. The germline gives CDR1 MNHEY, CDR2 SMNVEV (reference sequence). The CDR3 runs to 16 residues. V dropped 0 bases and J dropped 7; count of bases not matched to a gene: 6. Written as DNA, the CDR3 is TGTGCCAGCAGTTTATCGAGGGCGGGAGGGCTCGGGGAGCTGTTTTTT. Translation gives CASSLSRAGGLGELFF.

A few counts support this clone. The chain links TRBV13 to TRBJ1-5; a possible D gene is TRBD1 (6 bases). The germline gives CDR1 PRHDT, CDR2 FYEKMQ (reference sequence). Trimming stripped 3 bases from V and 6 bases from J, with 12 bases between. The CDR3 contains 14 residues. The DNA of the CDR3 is TGTGCCAGCAGCTTTGGGCAGGGGTCTCAGCCCCAGCATTTT. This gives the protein CASSFGQGSQPQHF. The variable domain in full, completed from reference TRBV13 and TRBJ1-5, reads AAGVIQSPRHLIKEKRETATLKCYPIPRHDTVYWYQQGPGQDPQFLISFYEKMQSDKGSIPDRFSAQQFSDYHSELNMSSLELGDSALYFCASSFGQGSQPQHFGDGTRLSIL.

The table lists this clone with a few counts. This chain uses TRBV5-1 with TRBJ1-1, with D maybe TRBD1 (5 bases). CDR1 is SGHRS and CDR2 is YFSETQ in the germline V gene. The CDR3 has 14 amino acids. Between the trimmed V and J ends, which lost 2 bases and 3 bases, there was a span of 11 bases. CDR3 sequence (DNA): TGCGCCAGCAGCTTCCAGGGTACGGACACTGAAGCTTTCTTT. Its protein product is CASSFQGTDTEAFF.

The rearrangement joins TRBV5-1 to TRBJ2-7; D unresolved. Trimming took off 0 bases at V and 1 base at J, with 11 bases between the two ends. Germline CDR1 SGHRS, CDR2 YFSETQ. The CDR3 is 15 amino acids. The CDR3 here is CASSLVLAASYEQYF. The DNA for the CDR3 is TGCGCCAGCAGCTTGGTATTGGCGGCTTCCTACGAGCAGTACTTC.

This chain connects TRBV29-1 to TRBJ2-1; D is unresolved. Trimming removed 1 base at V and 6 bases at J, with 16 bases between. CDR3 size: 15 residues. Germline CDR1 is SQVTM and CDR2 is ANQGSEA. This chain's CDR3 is CSVEGDSPTPNEQFF. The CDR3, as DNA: TGCAGCGTTGAAGGAGACTCCCCGACTCCCAATGAGCAGTTCTTC.

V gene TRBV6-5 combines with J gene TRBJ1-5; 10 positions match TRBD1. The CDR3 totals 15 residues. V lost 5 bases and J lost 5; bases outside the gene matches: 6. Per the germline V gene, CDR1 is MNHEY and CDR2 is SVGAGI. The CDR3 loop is CASSAGTGDYQPQHF. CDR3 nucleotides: TGTGCCAGCAGTGCGGGGACAGGGGATTATCAGCCCCAGCATTTT.

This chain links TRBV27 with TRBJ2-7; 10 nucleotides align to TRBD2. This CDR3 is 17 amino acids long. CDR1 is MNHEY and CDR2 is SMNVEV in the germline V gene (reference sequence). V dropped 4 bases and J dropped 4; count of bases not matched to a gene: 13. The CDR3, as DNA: TGTGCCAGCAGTTCCCTGGCGGGAGCGGGAGGGAAATACGAGCAGTACTTC. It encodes CASSSLAGAGGKYEQYF.

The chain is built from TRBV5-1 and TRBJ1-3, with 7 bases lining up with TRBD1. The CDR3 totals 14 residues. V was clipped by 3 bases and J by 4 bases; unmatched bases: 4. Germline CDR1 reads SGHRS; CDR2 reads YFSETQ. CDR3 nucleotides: TGCGCCAGCAGCTCCACAGGGGCAGGAAACACCATATATTTT. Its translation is CASSSTGAGNTIYF.

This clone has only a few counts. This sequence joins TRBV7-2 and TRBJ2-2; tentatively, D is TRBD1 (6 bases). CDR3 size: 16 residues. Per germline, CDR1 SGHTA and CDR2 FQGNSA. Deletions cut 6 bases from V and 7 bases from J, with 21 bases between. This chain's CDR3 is CASSQVIDRSLGELFF. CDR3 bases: TGTGCCAGCAGTCAAGTTATAGACAGGTCCCTCGGGGAGCTGTTTTTT. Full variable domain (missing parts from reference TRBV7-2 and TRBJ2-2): GAGVSQSPSNKVTEKGKDVELRCDPISGHTALYWYRQSLGQGLEFLIYFQGNSAPDKSGLPSDRFSAERTGGSVSTLTIQRTQQEDSAVYLCASSQVIDRSLGELFFGEGSRLTVL.

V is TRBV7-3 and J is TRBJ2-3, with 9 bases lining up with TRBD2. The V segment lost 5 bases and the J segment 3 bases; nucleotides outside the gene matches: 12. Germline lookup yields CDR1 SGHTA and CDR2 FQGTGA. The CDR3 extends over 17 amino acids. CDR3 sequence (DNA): TGTGCCAGCAGCCAAGTAGCGGGAGAGTCGGGGACAGATACGCAGTATTTT. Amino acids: CASSQVAGESGTDTQYF. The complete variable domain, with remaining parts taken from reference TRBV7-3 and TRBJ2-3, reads GAGVSQTPSNKVTEKGKYVELRCDPISGHTALYWYRQSLGQGPEFLIYFQGTGAADDSGLPNDRFFAVRPEGSVSTLKIQRTERGDSAVYLCASSQVAGESGTDTQYFGPGTRLTVL.

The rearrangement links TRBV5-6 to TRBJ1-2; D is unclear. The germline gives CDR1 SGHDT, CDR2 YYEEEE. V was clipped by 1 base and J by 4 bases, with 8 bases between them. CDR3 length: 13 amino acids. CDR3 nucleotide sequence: TGTGCCAGCAGCTTGCAGTCCTCCTATGGCTACACCTTC. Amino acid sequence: CASSLQSSYGYTF.

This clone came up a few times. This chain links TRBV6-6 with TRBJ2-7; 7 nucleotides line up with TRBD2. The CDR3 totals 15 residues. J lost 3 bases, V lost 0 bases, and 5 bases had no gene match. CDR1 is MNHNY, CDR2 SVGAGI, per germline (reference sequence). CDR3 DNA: TGTGCCAGCAGTTACTCCCGCGGGAGTGGCTACGAGCAGTACTTC. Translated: CASSYSRGSGYEQYF.

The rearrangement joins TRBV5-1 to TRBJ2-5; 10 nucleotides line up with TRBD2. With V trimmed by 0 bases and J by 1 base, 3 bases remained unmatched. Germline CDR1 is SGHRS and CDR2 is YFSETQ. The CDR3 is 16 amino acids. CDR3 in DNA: TGCGCCAGCAGCTTGGCGGGACTAGCGACCCAAGAGACCCAGTACTTC. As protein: CASSLAGLATQETQYF. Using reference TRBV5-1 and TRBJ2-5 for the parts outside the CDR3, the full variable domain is KAGVTQTPRYLIKTRGQQVTLSCSPISGHRSVSWYQQTPGQGLQFLFEYFSETQRNKGNFPGRFSGRQFSNSRSEMNVSTLELGDSALYLCASSLAGLATQETQYFGPGTRLLVL.

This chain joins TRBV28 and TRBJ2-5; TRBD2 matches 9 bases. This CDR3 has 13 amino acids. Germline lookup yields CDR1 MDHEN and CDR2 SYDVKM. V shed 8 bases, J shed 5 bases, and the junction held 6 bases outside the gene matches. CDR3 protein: CASQSGRRETQYF. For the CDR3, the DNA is TGTGCCAGCCAAAGCGGGAGGAGGGAGACCCAGTACTTC. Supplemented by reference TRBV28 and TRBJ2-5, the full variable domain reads DVKVTQSSRYLVKRTGEKVFLECVQDMDHENMFWYRQDPGLGLRLIYFSYDVKMKEKGDIPEGYSVSREKKERFSLILESASTNQTSMYLCASQSGRRETQYFGPGTRLLVL.

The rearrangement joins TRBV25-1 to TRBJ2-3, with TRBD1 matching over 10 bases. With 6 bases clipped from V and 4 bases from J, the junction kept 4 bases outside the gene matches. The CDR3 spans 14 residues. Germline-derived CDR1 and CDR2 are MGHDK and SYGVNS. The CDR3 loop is CASSDRGRSDTQYF. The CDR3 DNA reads TGTGCCAGCAGCGACAGGGGGCGCTCAGATACGCAGTATTTT. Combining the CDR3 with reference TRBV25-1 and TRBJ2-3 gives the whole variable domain EADIYQTPRYLVIGTGKKITLECSQTMGHDKMYWYQQDPGMELHLIHYSYGVNSTEKGDLSSESTVSRIRTEHFPLTLESARPSHTSQYLCASSDRGRSDTQYFGPGTRLTVL.

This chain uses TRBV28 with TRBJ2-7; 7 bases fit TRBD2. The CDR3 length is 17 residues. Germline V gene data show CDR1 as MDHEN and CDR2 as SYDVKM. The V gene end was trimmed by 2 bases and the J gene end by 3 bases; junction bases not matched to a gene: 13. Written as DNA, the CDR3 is TGTGCCAGCAGTTTAAATATAATCGGGACTACGAGCTACGAGCAGTACTTC. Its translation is CASSLNIIGTTSYEQYF.

In DNA, the CDR3 is TGTGCCAGCAGTTTATTAACCCTGCAGGGGGCGGTTGGCTACGAGCAGTACTTC. Encoded protein: CASSLLTLQGAVGYEQYF. This sequence joins TRBV27 and TRBJ2-7; TRBD1 matches 8 bases. CDR1 and CDR2 from the germline V gene are MNHEY and SMNVEV (reference sequence). J was trimmed by 3 bases and V by 1 base; bases with no gene match: 14. The CDR3 extends over 18 amino acids.

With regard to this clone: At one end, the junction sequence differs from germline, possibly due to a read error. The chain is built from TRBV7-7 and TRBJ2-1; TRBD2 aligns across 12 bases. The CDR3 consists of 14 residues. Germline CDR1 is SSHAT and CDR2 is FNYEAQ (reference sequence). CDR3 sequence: CASSSSGRGNEQFF. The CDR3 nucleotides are TGTGCTAGCAGCTCTAGCGGGAGGGGGAATGAGCAGTTCTTC. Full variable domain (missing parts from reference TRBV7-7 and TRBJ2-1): GAGVSQSPRYKVTKRGQDVTLRCDPISSHATLYWYQQALGQGPEFLTYFNYEAQPDKSGLPSDRFSAERPEGSISTLTIQRTEQRDSAMYRCASSSSGRGNEQFFGPGTRLTVL.

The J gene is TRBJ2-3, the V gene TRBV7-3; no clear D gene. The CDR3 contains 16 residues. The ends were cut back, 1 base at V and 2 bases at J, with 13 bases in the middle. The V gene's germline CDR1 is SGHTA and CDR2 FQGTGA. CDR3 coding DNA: TGTGCCAGCAGCTTAAAAGGAGCAAAGTACACAGATACGCAGTATTTT. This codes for CASSLKGAKYTDTQYF.

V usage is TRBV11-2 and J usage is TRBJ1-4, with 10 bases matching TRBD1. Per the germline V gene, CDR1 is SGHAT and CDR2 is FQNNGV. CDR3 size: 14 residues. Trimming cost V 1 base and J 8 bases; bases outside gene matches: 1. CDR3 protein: CASSLGQGAEKLFF. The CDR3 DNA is TGTGCCAGCAGCTTAGGACAGGGGGCGGAAAAACTGTTTTTT.

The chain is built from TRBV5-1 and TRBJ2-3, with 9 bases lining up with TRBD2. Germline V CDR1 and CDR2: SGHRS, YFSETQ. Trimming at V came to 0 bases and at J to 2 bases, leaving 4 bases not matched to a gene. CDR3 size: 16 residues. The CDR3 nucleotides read TGCGCCAGCAGCTTGGCCCTAGCGGGGTCCACAGATACGCAGTATTTT. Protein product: CASSLALAGSTDTQYF.

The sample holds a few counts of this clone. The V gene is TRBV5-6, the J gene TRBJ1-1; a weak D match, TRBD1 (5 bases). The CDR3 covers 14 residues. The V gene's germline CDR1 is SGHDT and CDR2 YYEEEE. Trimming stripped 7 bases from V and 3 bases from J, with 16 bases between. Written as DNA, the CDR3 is TGTGCCAGCGTTTACAGGCCGTGGTACACTGAAGCTTTCTTT. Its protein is CASVYRPWYTEAFF.